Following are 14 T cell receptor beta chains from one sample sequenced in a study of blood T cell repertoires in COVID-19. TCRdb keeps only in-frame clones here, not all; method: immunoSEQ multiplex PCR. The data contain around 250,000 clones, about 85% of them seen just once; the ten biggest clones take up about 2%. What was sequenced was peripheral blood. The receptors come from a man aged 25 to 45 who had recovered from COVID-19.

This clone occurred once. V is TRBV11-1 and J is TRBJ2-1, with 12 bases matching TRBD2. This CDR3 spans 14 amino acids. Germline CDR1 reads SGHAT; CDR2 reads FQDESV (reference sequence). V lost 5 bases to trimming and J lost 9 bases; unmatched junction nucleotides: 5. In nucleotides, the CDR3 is TGTGCCAGCAGCCCAGGACTAGCGGGGATTGAGCAGTTCTTC. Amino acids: CASSPGLAGIEQFF.

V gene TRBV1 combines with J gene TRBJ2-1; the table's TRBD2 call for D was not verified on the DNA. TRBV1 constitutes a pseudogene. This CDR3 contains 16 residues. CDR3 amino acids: CTSSHERRAPYNEQFF. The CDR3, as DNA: TGCACCAGCAGCCACGAACGGAGGGCCCCCTACAATGAGCAGTTCTTC.

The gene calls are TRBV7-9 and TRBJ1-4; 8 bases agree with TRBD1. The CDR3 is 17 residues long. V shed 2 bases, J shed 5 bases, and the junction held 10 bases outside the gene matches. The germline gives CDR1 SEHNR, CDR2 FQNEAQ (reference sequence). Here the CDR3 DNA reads TGTGCCAGCAGCTTATGGGGCAGGGGGCGATCCAATGAAAAACTGTTTTTT. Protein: CASSLWGRGRSNEKLFF.

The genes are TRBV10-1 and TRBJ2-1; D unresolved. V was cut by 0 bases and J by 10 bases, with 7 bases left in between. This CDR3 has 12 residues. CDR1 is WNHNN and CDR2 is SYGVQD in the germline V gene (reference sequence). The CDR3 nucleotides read TGCGCCAGCAGTGAGTCGAATGGCGAGCAGTTCTTC. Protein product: CASSESNGEQFF.

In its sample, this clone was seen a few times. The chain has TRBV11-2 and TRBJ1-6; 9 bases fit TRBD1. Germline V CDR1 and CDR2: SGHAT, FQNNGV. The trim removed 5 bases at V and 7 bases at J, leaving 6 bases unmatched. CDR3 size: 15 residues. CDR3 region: CASSPGDRENSPLHF. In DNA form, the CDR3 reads TGTGCCAGCAGCCCCGGGGACAGGGAAAATTCACCCCTCCACTTT.

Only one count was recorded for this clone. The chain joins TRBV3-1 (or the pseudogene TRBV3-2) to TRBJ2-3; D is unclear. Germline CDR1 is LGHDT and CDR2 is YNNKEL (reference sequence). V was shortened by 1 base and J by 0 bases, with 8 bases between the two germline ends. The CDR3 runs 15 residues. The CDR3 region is CASSQVAVSTDTQYF. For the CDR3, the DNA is TGTGCCAGCAGCCAAGTTGCGGTTAGCACAGATACGCAGTATTTT.

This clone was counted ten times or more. In nucleotides, the CDR3 is TGTGCCAGCAGCTCCAGCCGGACATATAATGAAAAACTGTTTTTT. It is translated as CASSSSRTYNEKLFF. V is TRBV5-6 and J is TRBJ1-4, with a tentative D call TRBD1 (5 bases). V was clipped by 3 bases and J by 4 bases, with 13 bases between them. The V gene's germline CDR1 is SGHDT and CDR2 YYEEEE. The CDR3 runs 15 residues. The variable domain in full, with the rest retrieved from reference TRBV5-6 and TRBJ1-4, is DAGVTQSPTHLIKTRGQQVTLRCSPKSGHDTVSWYQQALGQGPQFIFQYYEEEERQRGNFPDRFSGHQFPNYSSELNVNALLLGDSALYLCASSSSRTYNEKLFFGSGTQLSVL.

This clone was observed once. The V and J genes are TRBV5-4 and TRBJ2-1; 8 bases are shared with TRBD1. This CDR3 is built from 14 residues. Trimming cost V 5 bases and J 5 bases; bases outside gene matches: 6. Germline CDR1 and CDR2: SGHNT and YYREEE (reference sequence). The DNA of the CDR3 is TGTGCCAGCAGTCGTCAGGGGGCGCACAATGAGCAGTTCTTC. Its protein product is CASSRQGAHNEQFF.

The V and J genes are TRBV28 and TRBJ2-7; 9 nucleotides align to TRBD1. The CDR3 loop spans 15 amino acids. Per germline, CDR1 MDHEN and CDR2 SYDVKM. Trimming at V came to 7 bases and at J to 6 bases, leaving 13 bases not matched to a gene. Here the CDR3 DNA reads TGTGCCAGCACCCGGCCCCGAACAGGGGGCCTCGAGCAGTACTTC. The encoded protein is CASTRPRTGGLEQYF.

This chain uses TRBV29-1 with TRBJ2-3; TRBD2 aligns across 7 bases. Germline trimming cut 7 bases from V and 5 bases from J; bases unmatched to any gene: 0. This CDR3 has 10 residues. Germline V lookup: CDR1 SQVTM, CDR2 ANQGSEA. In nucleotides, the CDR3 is TGCAGCGGGGAGGGAGATACGCAGTATTTT. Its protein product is CSGEGDTQYF.

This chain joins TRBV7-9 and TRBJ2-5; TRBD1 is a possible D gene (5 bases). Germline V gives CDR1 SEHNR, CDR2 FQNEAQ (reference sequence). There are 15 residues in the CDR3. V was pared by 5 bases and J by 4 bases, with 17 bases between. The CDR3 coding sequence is TGTGCCAGCAGCCTCCCGCAGGGTGTGGGAGAGACCCAGTACTTC. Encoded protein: CASSLPQGVGETQYF.

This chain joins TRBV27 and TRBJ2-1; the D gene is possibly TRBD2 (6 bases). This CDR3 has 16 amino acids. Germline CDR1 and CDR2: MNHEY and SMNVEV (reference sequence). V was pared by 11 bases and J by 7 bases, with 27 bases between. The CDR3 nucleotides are TGTGCCGCCAAAACCGGAGCCGGGACTTCTGGGAATGAGCAGTTCTTC. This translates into CAAKTGAGTSGNEQFF.

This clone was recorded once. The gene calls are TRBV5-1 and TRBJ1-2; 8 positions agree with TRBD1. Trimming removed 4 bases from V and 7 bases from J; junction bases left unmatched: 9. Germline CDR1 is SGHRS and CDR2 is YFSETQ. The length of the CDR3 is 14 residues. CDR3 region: CASSPGQGRSGYTF. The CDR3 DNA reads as TGCGCCAGCAGCCCAGGACAGGGAAGGAGTGGCTACACCTTC.

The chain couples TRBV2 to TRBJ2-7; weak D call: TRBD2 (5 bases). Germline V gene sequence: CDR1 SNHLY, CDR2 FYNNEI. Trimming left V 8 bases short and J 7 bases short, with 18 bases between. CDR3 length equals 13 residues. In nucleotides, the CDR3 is TGTGCCAGCCGTCCGGATCCGGGATTTGAGCAGTACTTC. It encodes CASRPDPGFEQYF.